Below are 8 T cell receptor beta chains sequenced from a single sample in a study of control samples from healthy donors and cancer patients. Clones were read by immunoSEQ multiplex PCR, and TCRdb kept only the in-frame ones, dropping some. Here the sample spans fewer than 200,000 clones, 88% being singletons. Sequenced: blood. The receptor source for this set is a woman aged 30 to 39 in good health.

The chain carries TRBV11-2 and TRBJ1-1; D not certain. Germline CDR1 SGHAT, CDR2 FQNNGV. V was clipped by 1 base and J by 4 bases, with 4 bases between them. CDR3 length equals 12 residues. This chain's CDR3 is CASSLVVTEAFF. The CDR3, as DNA: TGTGCCAGCAGCTTAGTCGTCACTGAAGCTTTCTTT. The whole variable domain, filled in from reference TRBV11-2 and TRBJ1-1, reads EAGVAQSPRYKIIEKRQSVAFWCNPISGHATLYWYQQILGQGPKLLIQFQNNGVVDDSQLPKDRFSAERLKGVDSTLKIQPAKLEDSAVYLCASSLVVTEAFFGQGTRLTVV.

The rearrangement uses TRBV11-2 and TRBJ2-1, with D unresolved. Per the germline V gene, CDR1 is SGHAT and CDR2 is FQNNGV. The CDR3 spans 16 residues. The ends were cut back, 1 base at V and 12 bases at J, with 22 bases in the middle. The CDR3, as DNA: TGTGCCAGCAGCTTAGCTCCTGTGGGCGGTACAATGAGGCAGTTCTTC. Translated: CASSLAPVGGTMRQFF.

V and J are TRBV28 and TRBJ2-5; D is perhaps TRBD1 or TRBD2 (5 bases each). V was trimmed by 4 bases and J by 7 bases, leaving 7 bases between them. This CDR3 region has 11 residues. In germline, CDR1 is MDHEN, CDR2 SYDVKM. This CDR3 reads CASSSGGTQYF. The CDR3 DNA follows: TGTGCCAGCAGTTCTGGGGGGACCCAGTACTTC.

The rearrangement joins TRBV4-1 to TRBJ2-3; TRBD1 might be the D (6 bases). The CDR3 has 15 residues. V gave up 3 bases and J gave up 6 bases, with 16 bases separating them. Germline V lookup: CDR1 MGHRA, CDR2 YSYEKL. The DNA of the CDR3 is TGCGCCAGCAGCCAGACCCGGGATAGGGGGGATACGCAGTATTTT. It specifies CASSQTRDRGDTQYF.

The V and J genes are TRBV11-2 and TRBJ2-7; 8 bases agree with TRBD2. The CDR3 sequence is 15 residues long. Germline CDR1 SGHAT, CDR2 FQNNGV. V was pared by 1 base and J by 7 bases, with 9 bases of the junction left unmatched. The CDR3 DNA is TGTGCCAGCAGCTTAGTCGGGGGGGCGAGTAGTGAGCAGTACGTC. Protein: CASSLVGGASSEQYV.

The V call is TRBV27, the J call TRBJ1-2; no definite D call. This CDR3 is 13 amino acids long. V dropped 3 bases and J dropped 6 bases, with 11 bases sitting between them. The germline gives CDR1 MNHEY, CDR2 SMNVEV (reference sequence). The CDR3 loop is CASSLSLVDGYTF. CDR3 DNA: TGTGCCAGCAGTTTGTCACTCGTCGATGGCTACACCTTC.

This chain connects TRBV5-6 to TRBJ2-1; 10 positions match TRBD2. This CDR3 comprises 17 residues. Germline values: CDR1 SGHDT, CDR2 YYEEEE. V trimming: 0 bases; J trimming: 4 bases; junction bases outside the gene matches: 7. CDR3 loop: CASSLEASGGLYNEQFF. CDR3 sequence (DNA): TGTGCCAGCAGCTTGGAGGCTAGCGGGGGCTTATACAATGAGCAGTTCTTC.

This clone was counted once. This sequence joins TRBV4-2 and TRBJ2-3; D gene ambiguous. This CDR3 comprises 15 residues. From germline, CDR1 is LGHNA and CDR2 YNFKEQ. The V gene lost 0 bases and the J gene lost 2 bases, with 9 bases spanning the gap. Written as DNA, the CDR3 is TGTGCCAGCAGCCAAGACGGTAGCCCCACAGATACGCAGTATTTT. Amino acids: CASSQDGSPTDTQYF.